The text below deals with one T cell receptor beta chain. Its cognate antigen is unknown. As handled by the study authors: The study took CDR3 differences across clinicopathological groups and made a distant-metastasis classifier for papillary thyroid cancer from them. TCRdb re-called the PCR reads with MiXCR. The V and J calls were not made by the authors but by TCRdb's processing. The data show some 17,000 clones, with approximately 25% seen just once and approximately 15% held by the top ten. The sample is drawn from a study of metastatic and nonmetastatic thyroid tumors. Across the study: Across blood and tumor or nodule tissue, repertoires from malignant and benign thyroid patients were compared with one another.

Study-level findings and limits: Malignant thyroid tumors reportedly exceeded benign nodules significantly in TCR beta diversity, with the difference appearing in blood and tumor.

Nobody among the patients had been given any treatment before thyroid surgery. The germline gives CDR1 MDHEN, CDR2 SYDVKM. The junction had 4 bases not matched to a gene; V was cut back by 5 bases and J by 4 bases. CDR3 length equals 15 residues. The sample comprised adjacent normal tissue. The TCR comes from a female donor with papillary thyroid cancer or a benign thyroid nodule (not recorded which). Some clones in this sample may be carry-over from other donors' samples. The chain uses TRBV28 and TRBJ2-7, with 14 bases lining up with TRBD2. The CDR3 DNA is TGTGCCAGCAGTGGGGGACTAGCGGGGGCTTACGAGCAGTACTTC. Protein: CASSGGLAGAYEQYF.